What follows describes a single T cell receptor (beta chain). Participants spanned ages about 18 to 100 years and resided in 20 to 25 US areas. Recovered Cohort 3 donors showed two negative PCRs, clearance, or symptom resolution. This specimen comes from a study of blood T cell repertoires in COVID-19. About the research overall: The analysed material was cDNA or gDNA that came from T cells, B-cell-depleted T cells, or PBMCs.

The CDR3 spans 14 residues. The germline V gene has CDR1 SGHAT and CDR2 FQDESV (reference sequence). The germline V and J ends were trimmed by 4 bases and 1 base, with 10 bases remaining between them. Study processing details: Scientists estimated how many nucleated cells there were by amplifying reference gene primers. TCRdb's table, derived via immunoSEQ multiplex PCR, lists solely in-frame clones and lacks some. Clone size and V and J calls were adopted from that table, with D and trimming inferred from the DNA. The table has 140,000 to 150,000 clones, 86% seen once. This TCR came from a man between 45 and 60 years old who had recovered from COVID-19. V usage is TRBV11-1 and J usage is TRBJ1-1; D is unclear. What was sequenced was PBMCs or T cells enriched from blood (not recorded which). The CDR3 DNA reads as TGTGCCAGCAGCTCGTCGACTGGGAACACTGAAGCTTTCTTT. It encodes CASSSSTGNTEAFF.